One and the same sample provided the 12 T cell receptor beta chains below, sequenced in a study of PD-L1 blockade in urothelial cancer. Described time point: pretreatment peripheral blood. Profiling relied on immunoSEQ multiplex PCR, and the TCRdb table lists in-frame clones only, not all of them. Found here are about 70,000 clones, almost 90% of them singletons; the top ten hold 3.5% to 5%. Sample: PBMCs, taken around atezolizumab (anti-PD-L1) treatment. The receptors were sampled from a man between 65 and 85 years old with urothelial cancer.

Only a few counts were recorded for this clone. This chain connects TRBV2 to TRBJ1-5; the D gene is possibly TRBD1 (5 bases). Germline assignment: CDR1 SNHLY and CDR2 FYNNEI. The germline V and J ends were trimmed by 6 bases and 6 bases, with 12 bases remaining between them. The CDR3 is 13 amino acids. The CDR3 loop is CASRGGLGQPQHF. CDR3 sequence (DNA): TGTGCCAGCAGGGGGGGATTGGGTCAGCCCCAGCATTTT.

The CDR3 protein is CASSLGDRGGQPQHF. In nucleotides, the CDR3 is TGTGCCAGCAGTTTAGGAGACAGGGGAGGTCAGCCCCAGCATTTT. This chain uses TRBV28 with TRBJ1-5; 8 nucleotides align to TRBD1. The junction had 6 bases not matched to a gene; V was cut back by 2 bases and J by 6 bases. The V gene's germline CDR1 is MDHEN and CDR2 SYDVKM. CDR3 size: 15 residues.

CDR3 sequence (DNA): TGTGCCAGCAGTTTTGGGGGCCGGGAGACCCAGTACTTC. This encodes CASSFGGRETQYF. The chain carries TRBV28 and TRBJ2-5, with D perhaps TRBD1 (6 bases). Trimming left V 3 bases short and J 5 bases short, with 10 bases between. Germline values: CDR1 MDHEN, CDR2 SYDVKM. This CDR3 region has 13 residues. Full variable domain (rest looked up from reference TRBV28 and TRBJ2-5): DVKVTQSSRYLVKRTGEKVFLECVQDMDHENMFWYRQDPGLGLRLIYFSYDVKMKEKGDIPEGYSVSREKKERFSLILESASTNQTSMYLCASSFGGRETQYFGPGTRLLVL.

V is TRBV6-5 and J is TRBJ2-7; D might be TRBD2 (6 bases). CDR3 size: 13 residues. Trimming took off 5 bases at V and 5 bases at J, with 13 bases between the two ends. Germline assignment: CDR1 MNHEY and CDR2 SVGAGI. CDR3 amino acids: CASSRLARHEQYF. The CDR3 DNA follows: TGTGCCAGCAGTCGGCTAGCGCGACACGAGCAGTACTTC.

The chain employs TRBV27 and TRBJ2-7, with a possible D match to TRBD1 (5 bases). Germline CDR1 reads MNHEY; CDR2 reads SMNVEV (reference sequence). The ends were cut back, 4 bases at V and 1 base at J, with 14 bases in the middle. This CDR3 spans 15 amino acids. CDR3 nucleotide sequence: TGTGCCAGCAGTTGGGCCCCAGGGCCATCCTACGAGCAGTACTTC. It codes for CASSWAPGPSYEQYF.

The V call is TRBV29-1, the J call TRBJ2-3, with D unresolved. This CDR3 region has 12 residues. Germline V lookup: CDR1 SQVTM, CDR2 ANQGSEA. With 5 bases removed from V and 1 base from J, the gap between germline ends came to 7 bases. In DNA, the CDR3 is TGCAGCGTTACTGAGGGCACAGATACGCAGTATTTT. Translation: CSVTEGTDTQYF.

This chain uses TRBV5-4 with TRBJ2-7, with 7 bases fitting TRBD1. The length of the CDR3 is 15 residues. Germline-derived CDR1 and CDR2 are SGHNT and YYREEE (reference sequence). V trimming: 5 bases; J trimming: 3 bases; junction bases outside the gene matches: 11. Here the CDR3 reads CASSLTRGNIYEQYF. Here the CDR3 DNA reads TGTGCCAGCAGTTTAACCAGGGGGAATATCTACGAGCAGTACTTC.

The CDR3 region is CASSPRVGTSGSSYNEQFF. In nucleotides, the CDR3 is TGTGCCAGCTCCCCTAGAGTCGGGACTAGCGGGAGCTCCTACAATGAGCAGTTCTTC. J is TRBJ2-1 and V is TRBV2; 14 bases match TRBD2. In germline, CDR1 is SNHLY, CDR2 FYNNEI. V was pared by 8 bases and J by 0 bases, with 12 bases of the junction left unmatched. The CDR3 has 19 amino acids.

This chain links TRBV5-1 with TRBJ1-4; D is possibly TRBD1 (5 bases). Per germline, CDR1 SGHRS and CDR2 YFSETQ. The CDR3 has 15 amino acids. The V gene lost 4 bases and the J gene lost 0 bases, with 10 bases spanning the gap. The CDR3 region has the DNA TGCGCCAGCAGCGTATCAGGGACAACTAATGAAAAACTGTTTTTT. It encodes CASSVSGTTNEKLFF.

The chain recombines TRBV18 with TRBJ2-7, with 14 bases lining up with TRBD2. CDR3 size: 16 residues. V was clipped by 2 bases and J by 7 bases; unmatched bases: 7. Germline-derived CDR1 and CDR2 are KGHSH and LQKENI. The CDR3 sequence is CASSPGTSGSVEEQYF. DNA for the CDR3: TGTGCCAGCTCACCAGGGACTAGCGGGAGTGTAGAAGAGCAGTACTTC.

This chain connects TRBV7-9 to TRBJ2-5; 8 bases agree with TRBD2. The trim removed 5 bases at V and 5 bases at J, leaving 7 bases unmatched. Germline lookup yields CDR1 SEHNR and CDR2 FQNEAQ (reference sequence). The CDR3 runs to 14 residues. CDR3 bases: TGTGCCAGCAGCGTCGCCGGGGGGGTTGAGACCCAGTACTTC. This codes for CASSVAGGVETQYF. Drawing the rest from reference TRBV7-9 and TRBJ2-5, the complete variable domain is DTGVSQNPRHKITKRGQNVTFRCDPISEHNRLYWYRQTLGQGPEFLTYFQNEAQLEKSRLLSDRFSAERPKGSFSTLEIQRTEQGDSAMYLCASSVAGGVETQYFGPGTRLLVL.

The rearrangement joins TRBV6-1 to TRBJ2-1, with 13 bases matching TRBD2. V lost 6 bases, J lost 6 bases, and 5 bases stayed unmatched. Germline values: CDR1 MNHNS, CDR2 SASEGT. The CDR3 sequence is 15 residues long. CDR3 region: CASRGTSGNLNEQFF. As DNA, the CDR3 is TGTGCCAGCAGGGGGACTAGCGGGAATCTCAATGAGCAGTTCTTC.